The present TCR beta chain was sequenced within a study of CD8 T cells in ankylosing spondylitis. This clonotype came up a few times. The target antigen is unknown. TCR beta libraries were made by quantitative 5'-RACE with molecular barcodes. TCRdb reprocessed the 5' RACE reads with MiXCR, giving one entry per CDR3 protein. This sample yields 250,000 to 350,000 distinct CDR3 sequences, of which under 25% are seen a single time; 3.5% belongs to the top ten. Germline V gene lookup returns CDR1 MNHEY and CDR2 SVGEGT. Trimming pared 0 bases from V and 5 bases from J, leaving 10 bases between. The CDR3 has 14 residues. Study outcomes and limitations: There was a TCR beta motif, made of 7 or 8 highly homologous variants, that appeared characteristic of ankylosing spondylitis blood. Significant enrichment of disease-linked clones was reported in matched ankylosing spondylitis synovial fluid.

The receptor was isolated from a female donor with ankylosing spondylitis or in good health (not recorded which). The genes are TRBV6-2 or TRBV6-3 and TRBJ1-1; D remains ambiguous. The sample taken for sequencing was blood, either unsorted or a sorted T cell fraction (not recorded which). Here the CDR3 DNA reads TGTGCCAGCAGTTACTCGGCAGGTAGGACTGAAGCTTTCTTT. Protein sequence: CASSYSAGRTEAFF.